What follows are 2 T cell receptor beta chains derived from one specimen sequenced in a study of blood T cell repertoires in COVID-19. Generated by immunoSEQ multiplex PCR, the TCRdb table keeps only in-frame clones and is missing some. The sample lists under 300,000 clones, approximately 86% occurring once. The source material was peripheral blood. These receptors were taken from a woman aged 70-85 years with active or convalescent COVID-19.

The chain combines TRBV3-1 (or the pseudogene TRBV3-2) with TRBJ2-5, with D perhaps TRBD2 (5 bases). The CDR3 is 15 residues long. The germline CDR1 and CDR2 sequences are LGHDT and YNNKEL (reference sequence). V was cut by 3 bases and J by 2 bases, with 13 bases left in between. CDR3 in amino acids: CASSQTLAKQETQYF. The CDR3 bases are TGTGCCAGCAGCCAGACCTTAGCGAAACAAGAGACCCAGTACTTC.

The genes are TRBV29-1 and TRBJ2-5, with 8 bases lining up with TRBD1. CDR3 length: 17 residues. With 2 bases clipped from V and 7 bases from J, the junction kept 18 bases outside the gene matches. The germline gives CDR1 SQVTM, CDR2 ANQGSEA. This CDR3 is CSVELQGDFPSVRTQYF. CDR3 bases: TGCAGCGTTGAACTACAGGGGGACTTCCCCTCAGTGAGGACCCAGTACTTC.